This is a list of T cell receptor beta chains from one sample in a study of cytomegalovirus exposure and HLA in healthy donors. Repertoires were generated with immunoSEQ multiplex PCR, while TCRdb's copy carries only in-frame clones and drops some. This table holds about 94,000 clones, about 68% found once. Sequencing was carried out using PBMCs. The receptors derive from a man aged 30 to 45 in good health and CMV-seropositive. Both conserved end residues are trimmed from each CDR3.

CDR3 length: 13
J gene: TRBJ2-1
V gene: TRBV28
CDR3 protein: ASVGAHRGENEQF

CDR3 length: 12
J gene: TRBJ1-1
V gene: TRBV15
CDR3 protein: ATSRQGANTEAF

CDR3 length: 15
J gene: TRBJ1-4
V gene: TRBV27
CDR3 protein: ASSALRAGDRNEKLF

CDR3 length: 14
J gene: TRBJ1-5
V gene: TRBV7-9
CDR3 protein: ASSLSTGTENQPQH

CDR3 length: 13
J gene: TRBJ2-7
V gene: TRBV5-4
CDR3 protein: ASTPWAGGRYEQY

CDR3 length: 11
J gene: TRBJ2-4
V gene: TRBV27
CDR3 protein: ASSLSGQPRQY

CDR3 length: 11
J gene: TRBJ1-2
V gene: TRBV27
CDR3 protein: ASSFQGQEGYT

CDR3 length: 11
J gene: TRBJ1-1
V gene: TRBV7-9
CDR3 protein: ATAGGANTEAF

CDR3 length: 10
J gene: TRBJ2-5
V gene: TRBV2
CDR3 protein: AGGTGGETQY

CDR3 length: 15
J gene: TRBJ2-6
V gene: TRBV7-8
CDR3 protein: ASSLDRRAPGANVLT

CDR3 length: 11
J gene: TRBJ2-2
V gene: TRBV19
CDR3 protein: ASSPPGTGELF

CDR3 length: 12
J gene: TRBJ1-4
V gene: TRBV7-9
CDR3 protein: ASSLSGVNEKLF

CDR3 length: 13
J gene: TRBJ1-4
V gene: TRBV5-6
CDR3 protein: ASTPAGFSNEKLF

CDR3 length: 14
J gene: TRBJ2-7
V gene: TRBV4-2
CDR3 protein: ASSQGVAGVSYEQY

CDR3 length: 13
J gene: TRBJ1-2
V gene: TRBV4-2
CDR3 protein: ASSPEHYGGAGYT

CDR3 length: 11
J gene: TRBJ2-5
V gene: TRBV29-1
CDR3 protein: SVAEVAGETQY

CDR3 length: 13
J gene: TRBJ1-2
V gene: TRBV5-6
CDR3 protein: ASSFSGTGFRGYT

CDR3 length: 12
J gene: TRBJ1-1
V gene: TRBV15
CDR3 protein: ATSRDGGHTEAF

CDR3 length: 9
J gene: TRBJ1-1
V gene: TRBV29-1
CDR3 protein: SVPPDTEAF

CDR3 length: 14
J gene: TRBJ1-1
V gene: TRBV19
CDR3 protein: ASSITGDLRNTEAF

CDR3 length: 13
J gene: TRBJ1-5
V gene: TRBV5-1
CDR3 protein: ASSLVGGWNQPQH

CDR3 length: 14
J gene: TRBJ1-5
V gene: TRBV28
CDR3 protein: ASRDRGQGANQPQH

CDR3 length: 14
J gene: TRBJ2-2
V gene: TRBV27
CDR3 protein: ASSLLDRVKTGELF

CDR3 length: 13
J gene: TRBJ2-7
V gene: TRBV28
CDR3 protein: ASSFGGTVSYEQY

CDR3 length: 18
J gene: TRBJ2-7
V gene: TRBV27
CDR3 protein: ASSLFGLAGPLAKAYEQY

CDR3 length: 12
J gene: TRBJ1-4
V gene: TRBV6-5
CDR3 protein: ASSPIQTAGKLF

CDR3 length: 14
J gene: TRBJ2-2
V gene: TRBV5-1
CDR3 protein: ASSLEEGPGTGELF

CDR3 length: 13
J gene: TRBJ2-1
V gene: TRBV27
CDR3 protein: ASSRTSGPSMEQF